This T cell receptor (beta chain) was sequenced during a study of T cell responses to AZD1222 COVID-19 vaccine. The V end was cut by 1 base, the J end by 2 bases, with 11 bases between. Germline CDR1 WSHSY, CDR2 SAAADI. This CDR3 has 16 residues. Study-level results: Unmutated regions of variants are reportedly targeted by nearly half of spike-specific TCRs. CD4 TCRs covered the whole spike, strongest at regions 160-218 and 743-854. The donors showed a predominance of white British ancestry and of females, with possible underestimation of clonal diversity. Repertoires were obtained only post-peak T cell response.

This clone showed up just once. Its antigen is unknown. Profiled with immunoSEQ multiplex PCR; TCRdb holds only in-frame clones, not every one. The sample records approximately 180,000 clones, approximately 86% being singletons. Sequences were derived from peripheral blood, sampled on day 0 of AZD1222 vaccination. This receptor was obtained from an adult in good health. The V and J genes are TRBV10-2 and TRBJ1-4; D unclear. This chain's CDR3 is CASSELRRATNEKLFF. The CDR3 nucleotides read TGCGCCAGCAGTGAGTTACGACGGGCGACTAATGAAAAACTGTTTTTT.